The sample holds a few counts of the clone carrying this T cell receptor (beta chain). This sample was taken from a study of blood T cells in healthy people across ages. Combining a sample-barcoded 5' primer with a J-beta primer mix, a second PCR ran for roughly 7 to 12 cycles. A 12-random-nucleotide template-switch adaptor tagged each cDNA molecule. In TCRdb, the 5' RACE reads were re-called with MiXCR into one record per CDR3 protein. The sample includes approximately 830,000 distinct CDR3 sequences, 62% of them seen just once. The source is a man younger than 40 in good health. Sequenced material: blood.

The DNA of the CDR3 is TGCGCCAGCAGCTACCTTGGGACAGGGGTATCCTACGAGCAGTACTTC. It yields the protein CASSYLGTGVSYEQYF. V usage is TRBV5-1 and J usage is TRBJ2-7; 10 bases agree with TRBD1. J lost 1 base, V lost 3 bases, and 7 bases had no gene match. The length of the CDR3 is 16 residues. CDR1 is SGHRS, CDR2 YFSETQ, per germline. Looking up the rest from reference TRBV5-1 and TRBJ2-7 gives the full variable domain: KAGVTQTPRYLIKTRGQQVTLSCSPISGHRSVSWYQQTPGQGLQFLFEYFSETQRNKGNFPGRFSGRQFSNSRSEMNVSTLELGDSALYLCASSYLGTGVSYEQYFGPGTRLTVT.